Listed below are T cell receptor beta chains from one sample, sequenced in a study of cytomegalovirus exposure and HLA in healthy donors. The repertoire was sequenced with immunoSEQ multiplex PCR; TCRdb's copy has only in-frame clones and lacks some. In the table there are 150,000 to 180,000 clones, 74% of which are singletons. Sequencing was carried out using PBMCs. These receptors came from a young man in good health and CMV-seronegative. Each CDR3 is given with its conserved first and last residue. A D gene is named only where the DNA matches it firmly. Not every row has a clone size; where given, it reads once, few, many or a size class.

few	TRBV7-9	TRBJ2-3	TRBD2	CASSLLAGGVTDTQYF	TGTGCCAGCAGCTTACTCGCGGGGGGGGTCACAGATACGCAGTATTTT
.	TRBV11-2	TRBJ2-6	.	CASSVNRALNSGANVLTF	TGTGCCAGCAGCGTCAACAGGGCCTTAAACTCTGGGGCCAACGTCCTGACTTTC
.	TRBV5-4	TRBJ2-3	.	CASSLDYSSTDTQYF	TGTGCCAGCAGCTTGGACTACTCTAGCACAGATACGCAGTATTTT
.	TRBV28	TRBJ1-5	.	CASSLFRGTSNQPQHF	TGTGCCAGCAGTTTATTCAGGGGCACGAGCAATCAGCCCCAGCATTTT
.	TRBV4-3	TRBJ2-3	.	CASSQGLLGASDTQYF	TGCGCCAGCAGCCAGGGCCTCTTGGGTGCTTCGGATACGCAGTATTTT
.	TRBV13	TRBJ1-6	.	CASSSEGSPLHF	TGTGCCAGCAGCTCCGAGGGTTCACCCCTCCACTTT
.	TRBV5-1	TRBJ2-5	TRBD2	CASSPGLAGVETQYF	TGCGCCAGCAGCCCGGGACTAGCGGGGGTAGAGACCCAGTACTTC
.	TRBV6-6	TRBJ1-5	TRBD1	CASRKTGGNQPQHF	TGTGCCAGCAGAAAGACAGGGGGCAATCAGCCCCAGCATTTT
.	TRBV2	TRBJ1-4	.	CASSMTSTNEKLFF	TGTGCCAGCTCCATGACTTCAACTAATGAAAAACTGTTTTTT
.	TRBV5-1	TRBJ2-1	.	CASSSDNEQFF	TGCGCCAGCAGCTCCGACAATGAGCAGTTCTTC
.	TRBV30	TRBJ2-3	TRBD1	CAWRGTVDTQYF	TGTGCCTGGAGGGGGACAGTTGATACGCAGTATTTT
.	TRBV7-3	TRBJ1-2	TRBD1	CASSRTGVDGYTF	TGTGCCAGCAGCAGGACAGGGGTTGATGGCTACACCTTC
.	TRBV7-2	TRBJ2-5	.	CASTLFGQLGETQYF	TGTGCCAGTACCCTATTCGGACAGTTGGGAGAGACCCAGTACTTC
.	TRBV7-9	TRBJ2-5	.	CASSKLSGQETQYF	TGTGCCAGCAGCAAACTGTCAGGGCAAGAGACCCAGTACTTC
.	TRBV5-1	TRBJ2-3	TRBD2	CASSSGLASDTQYF	TGCGCCAGCAGCTCGGGACTAGCCTCAGATACGCAGTATTTT
.	TRBV6-5	TRBJ1-5	TRBD1	CASSSHRGGNQPQNF	TGTGCCAGCAGTTCGCACAGGGGTGGGAATCAGCCCCAGAATTTT
.	TRBV7-9	TRBJ2-7	.	CASSLRQGRNEQYF	TGTGCCAGCAGCTTACGGCAGGGAAGAAACGAGCAGTACTTC
.	TRBV9	TRBJ1-1	.	CASSVSQVNTEAFF	TGTGCCAGCAGCGTAAGCCAGGTGAACACTGAAGCTTTCTTT
.	TRBV7-2	TRBJ2-3	TRBD1	CASSLRQGVGPDTQYF	TGTGCCAGCAGCTTAAGACAGGGCGTAGGTCCAGATACGCAGTATTTT
.	TRBV28	TRBJ2-5	.	CASSFGTQETQYF	TGTGCCAGCAGTTTTGGTACACAAGAGACCCAGTACTTC
.	TRBV5-1	TRBJ1-1	.	CASSFDMNTEAFF	TGCGCCAGCAGCTTCGACATGAACACTGAAGCTTTCTTT
.	TRBV29-1	TRBJ2-1	TRBD2	CSAEERGRGDEQFF	TGCAGCGCTGAGGAGCGGGGGCGTGGCGATGAGCAGTTCTTC
.	TRBV7-9	TRBJ2-1	TRBD2	CASSPRTSGGFEQFF	TGTGCCAGCAGCCCACGGACTAGCGGGGGGTTTGAGCAGTTCTTC
once	TRBV6-5	TRBJ1-2	.	CASATGTGVYYGYTF	TGTGCCAGCGCCACAGGGACGGGCGTTTACTATGGCTACACCTTC
.	TRBV18	TRBJ2-2	TRBD2	CASSPAGGGTGELFF	TGTGCCAGCTCCCCTGCCGGGGGGGGCACCGGGGAGCTGTTTTTT
few	TRBV19	TRBJ1-2	TRBD1	CASSTISGTGILGYTF	TGTGCCAGTAGTACAATCTCCGGGACAGGGATTTTGGGCTACACCTTC
few	TRBV27	TRBJ2-5	TRBD2	CASSYSGGQETQYF	TGTGCCAGCAGTTATAGCGGGGGTCAAGAGACCCAGTACTTC
.	TRBV28	TRBJ1-2	.	CASSAQGLGYGYTF	TGTGCCAGCAGCGCACAGGGTCTGGGCTATGGCTACACCTTC
.	TRBV28	TRBJ1-5	.	CASGGIYQPQHF	TGTGCCAGCGGGGGGATCTATCAGCCCCAGCATTTT
.	TRBV5-4	TRBJ1-2	TRBD1	CASSLVGGQMRGYTF	TGTGCCAGCAGCTTGGTTGGGGGACAGATGAGGGGCTACACCTTC
.	TRBV7-3	TRBJ1-2	.	CASSLSGRDGYTF	TGTGCCAGCAGCTTAAGTGGGAGGGATGGCTACACCTTC
.	TRBV2	TRBJ1-5	TRBD1	CASSQDRVVQPQHF	TGTGCCAGCAGCCAAGACAGGGTAGTTCAGCCCCAGCATTTT
.	TRBV6-5	TRBJ2-1	TRBD2	CASSPSGGPNEQFF	TGTGCCAGCAGTCCTAGCGGAGGGCCAAATGAGCAGTTCTTC
.	TRBV5-4	TRBJ2-7	TRBD1	CASSLDRGIHEQYF	TGTGCCAGCAGCTTGGACAGGGGAATCCACGAGCAGTACTTC
.	TRBV19	TRBJ2-5	TRBD1	CASSIVVGGTGPQETQYF	TGTGCCAGTAGTATAGTGGTCGGCGGGACAGGACCCCAAGAGACCCAGTACTTC
many	TRBV7-2	TRBJ1-3	.	CASSSSGTGNTIYF	TGTGCCAGCAGCTCTTCCGGGACTGGAAACACCATATATTTT
.	TRBV10-3	TRBJ1-2	TRBD1	CAISERDRQGYTF	TGTGCCATCAGTGAGAGGGACAGGCAAGGCTACACCTTC
.	TRBV7-9	TRBJ1-1	.	CASRGGGYTEAFF	TGTGCCTCCAGAGGAGGAGGGTACACTGAAGCTTTCTTT
.	TRBV2	TRBJ2-7	TRBD1	CASMHPGQGIYEQYF	TGTGCCAGCATGCACCCGGGACAGGGGATCTACGAGCAGTACTTC
.	TRBV11-1	TRBJ2-7	.	CASSLRGSVYEQYF	TGTGCCAGCAGCTTGCGGGGTTCAGTCTACGAGCAGTACTTC
.	TRBV6-4	TRBJ2-1	TRBD1	CASKRGQGVTDEQFF	TGTGCCAGCAAGAGGGGGCAGGGGGTGACCGATGAGCAGTTCTTC
once	TRBV12-5	TRBJ2-2	.	CASGLSGITGELFF	TGTGCTAGTGGTTTGTCGGGGATCACCGGGGAGCTGTTTTTT
few	TRBV19	TRBJ1-4	.	CASSMITGGTNEKLFF	TGTGCCAGTAGTATGATCACCGGTGGAACTAATGAAAAACTGTTTTTT
.	TRBV28	TRBJ2-4	.	CASSPLRGLAKNIQYF	TGTGCCAGCAGTCCCCTTCGGGGGTTGGCCAAAAACATTCAGTACTTC
.	TRBV7-2	TRBJ2-7	.	CASSTRGSYEQYF	TGTGCCAGCAGCACCAGGGGCTCCTACGAGCAGTACTTC
.	TRBV19	TRBJ1-3	TRBD1	CASSTGQGAGNTIYF	TGTGCCAGTAGTACCGGACAGGGGGCTGGAAACACCATATATTTT
few	TRBV7-2	TRBJ1-5	.	CASSLERDQPQHF	TGTGCCAGCAGCTTAGAGCGTGATCAGCCCCAGCATTTT
.	TRBV29-1	TRBJ1-2	.	CSVRRGYDGYTF	TGCAGCGTTAGGCGGGGGTACGATGGCTACACCTTC
few	TRBV2	TRBJ2-5	TRBD2	CASSDTSGGVRETQYF	TGTGCCAGCAGTGATACTAGCGGGGGGGTTCGGGAGACCCAGTACTTC
.	TRBV20-1	TRBJ1-2	.	CSATGQGYTF	TGCAGTGCCACCGGACAGGGCTACACCTTC
.	TRBV18	TRBJ1-1	TRBD1	CASSPRGMNTEAFF	TGTGCCAGCTCCCCCAGGGGGATGAACACTGAAGCTTTCTTT
few	TRBV30	TRBJ1-2	.	CAWSYAGVNYGYTF	TGTGCCTGGAGTTACGCAGGGGTTAACTATGGCTACACCTTC
.	TRBV4-3	TRBJ2-3	TRBD2	CASSQGTSGRTDTQYF	TGCGCCAGCAGCCAAGGGACTAGCGGACGCACAGATACGCAGTATTTT
.	TRBV7-2	TRBJ1-1	.	CASSNDRHPNTEAFF	TGTGCCAGCAGCAACGACAGACACCCGAACACTGAAGCTTTCTTT
.	TRBV5-1	TRBJ2-6	.	CASSQQGAGANVLTF	TGCGCCAGCAGCCAACAGGGTGCTGGGGCCAACGTCCTGACTTTC
.	TRBV5-4	TRBJ1-5	TRBD1	CASSPGAGGGQPQHF	TGTGCCAGCAGCCCGGGGGCAGGGGGTGGTCAGCCCCAGCATTTT